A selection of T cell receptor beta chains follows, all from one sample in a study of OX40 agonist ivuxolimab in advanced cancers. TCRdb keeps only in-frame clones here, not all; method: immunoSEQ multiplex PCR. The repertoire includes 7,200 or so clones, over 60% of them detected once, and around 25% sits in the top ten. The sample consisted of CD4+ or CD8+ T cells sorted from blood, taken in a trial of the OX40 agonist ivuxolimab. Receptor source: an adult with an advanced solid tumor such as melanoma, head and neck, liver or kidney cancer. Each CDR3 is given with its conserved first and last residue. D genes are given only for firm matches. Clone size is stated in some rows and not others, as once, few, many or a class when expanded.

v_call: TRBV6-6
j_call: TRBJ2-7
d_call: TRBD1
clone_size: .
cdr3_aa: CASTHSDRFPYEQYF
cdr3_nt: TGTGCCAGCACTCACTCGGACAGGTTCCCCTACGAGCAGTACTTC

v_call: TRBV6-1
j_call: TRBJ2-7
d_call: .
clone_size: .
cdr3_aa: CASKGLAKTYEQYF
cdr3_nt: TGTGCCAGCAAGGGATTAGCGAAGACCTACGAGCAGTACTTC

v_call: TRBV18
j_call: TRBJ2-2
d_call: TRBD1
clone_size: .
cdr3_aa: CASSPRDSPNTGELFF
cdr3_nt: TGTGCCAGCTCACCCCGGGACAGTCCGAACACCGGGGAGCTGTTTTTT

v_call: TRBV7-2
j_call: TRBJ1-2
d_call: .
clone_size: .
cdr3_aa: CASSLVLRPNYGYTF
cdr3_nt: TGTGCCAGCAGCTTAGTCCTCCGACCTAACTATGGCTACACCTTC

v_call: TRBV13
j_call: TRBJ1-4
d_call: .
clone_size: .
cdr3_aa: CASSPPSNEKLFF
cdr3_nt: TGTGCCAGCAGTCCACCTTCTAATGAAAAACTGTTTTTT

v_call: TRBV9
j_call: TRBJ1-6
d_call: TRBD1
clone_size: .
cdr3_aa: CASSPWTGLNSPLHF
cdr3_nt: TGTGCCAGCAGCCCTTGGACAGGGCTTAATTCACCCCTCCACTTT

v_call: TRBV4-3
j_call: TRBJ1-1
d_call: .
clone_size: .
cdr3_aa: CASSQDRTPNTEAFF
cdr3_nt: TGCGCCAGCAGCCAAGACCGGACTCCGAACACTGAAGCTTTCTTT

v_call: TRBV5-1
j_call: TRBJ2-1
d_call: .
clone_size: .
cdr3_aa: CASSLRDLYNEQFF
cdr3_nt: TGCGCCAGCAGCCTCCGGGACCTCTACAATGAGCAGTTCTTC

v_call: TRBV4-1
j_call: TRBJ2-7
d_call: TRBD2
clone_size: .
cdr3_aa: CASSSTSGGSYEQYF
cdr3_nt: TGCGCCAGCAGCTCAACTAGCGGGGGGTCCTACGAGCAGTACTTC

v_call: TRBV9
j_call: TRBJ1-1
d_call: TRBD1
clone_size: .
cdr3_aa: CASSSGGPWNTEAFF
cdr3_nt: TGTGCCAGCAGTTCAGGGGGGCCATGGAACACTGAAGCTTTCTTT

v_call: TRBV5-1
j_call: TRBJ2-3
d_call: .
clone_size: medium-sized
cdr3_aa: CASSYLALGTDTQYF
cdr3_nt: TGCGCCAGCAGCTACCTAGCCCTCGGCACAGATACGCAGTATTTT

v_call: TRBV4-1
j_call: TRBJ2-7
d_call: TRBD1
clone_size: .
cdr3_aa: CASSQEEGTGGRYEQYF
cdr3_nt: TGCGCCAGCAGCCAAGAAGAAGGTACAGGGGGTAGGTACGAGCAGTACTTC

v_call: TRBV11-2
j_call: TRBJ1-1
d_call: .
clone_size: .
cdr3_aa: CASSSYYRDGDMNTEAFF
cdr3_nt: TGTGCCAGCAGCTCCTACTATAGGGACGGAGATATGAACACTGAAGCTTTCTTT

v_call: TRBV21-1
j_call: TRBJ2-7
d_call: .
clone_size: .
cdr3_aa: CASSRTKTGVSYEQYF
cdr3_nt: TGTGCCAGCAGCAGGACTAAGACAGGGGTATCCTACGAGCAGTACTTC

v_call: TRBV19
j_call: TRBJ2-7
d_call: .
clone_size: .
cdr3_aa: CASSIVETGGYEQYF
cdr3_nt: TGTGCCAGTAGTATAGTGGAGACAGGCGGCTACGAGCAGTACTTC